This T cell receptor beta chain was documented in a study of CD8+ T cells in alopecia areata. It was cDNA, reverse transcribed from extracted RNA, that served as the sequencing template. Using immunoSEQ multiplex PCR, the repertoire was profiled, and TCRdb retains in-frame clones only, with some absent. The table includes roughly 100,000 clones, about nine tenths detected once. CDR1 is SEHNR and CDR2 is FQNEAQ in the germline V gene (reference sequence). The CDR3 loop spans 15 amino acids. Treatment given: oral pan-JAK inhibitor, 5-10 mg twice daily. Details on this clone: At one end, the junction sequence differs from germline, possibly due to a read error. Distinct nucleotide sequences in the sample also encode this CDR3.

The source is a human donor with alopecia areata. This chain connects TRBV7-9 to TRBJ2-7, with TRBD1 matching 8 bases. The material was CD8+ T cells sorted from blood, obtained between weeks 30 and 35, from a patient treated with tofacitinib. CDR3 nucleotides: TGTGCCAGCAGCTTAACTTACAGGGGGTCCTCCGAGCAGTACTTC. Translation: CASSLTYRGSSEQYF.